The T cell receptor (beta chain) under discussion was sequenced for a study of blood T cell repertoires in COVID-19. The CDR3 runs to 11 residues. The V gene's germline CDR1 is SGHDT and CDR2 YYEEEE. Trimming took off 5 bases at V and 7 bases at J, with 7 bases between the two ends. Data came from immunoSEQ multiplex PCR; TCRdb stores just in-frame clones and leaves some out. This table has 120,000 or so clones, roughly four fifths appearing once. This chain links TRBV5-6 with TRBJ2-4, with no clear D. The sequenced material came from peripheral blood. This sequence was found in a young man with COVID-19, enrolled during active disease. The CDR3 here is CASSNFNIQYF. CDR3 nucleotides: TGTGCCAGCAGTAACTTCAACATTCAGTACTTC.